The 32 T cell receptor beta chains in this list originate from one sample, sequenced in a study of identical twins. MiXCR was run by TCRdb on the 5' RACE reads, yielding one entry per CDR3 protein. The sample shows some 710,000 distinct CDR3 sequences, around 6% of them seen only once. Sequences were obtained from naive T cells sorted from blood. The receptors stem from a young man in good health.

This clonotype was detected ten times or more. This chain joins TRBV28 and TRBJ2-5; TRBD1 is a possible D gene (5 bases). The ends were cut back, 8 bases at V and 1 base at J, with 23 bases in the middle. CDR3 length: 17 amino acids. Germline V gene sequence: CDR1 MDHEN, CDR2 SYDVKM. CDR3 loop: CASSTASIHPSQETQYF. The CDR3 coding sequence is TGTGCCAGCTCGACAGCCTCCATCCATCCAAGCCAAGAGACCCAGTACTTC.

The rearrangement joins TRBV5-1 to TRBJ2-4, with D perhaps TRBD1 or TRBD2 (8 bases each). This CDR3 has 16 residues. V lost 4 bases, J lost 6 bases, and 20 bases lay in between. Germline CDR1 and CDR2: SGHRS and YFSETQ. The chain's CDR3 is CASSEPRGLAGNIQYF. The CDR3 DNA reads TGCGCCAGCAGCGAACCCAGGGGGCTAGCGGGAAACATTCAGTACTTC.

This clonotype was counted between two and nine times. This chain links TRBV12-3 or TRBV12-4 with TRBJ2-7; D uncertain. The germline V and J ends were trimmed by 4 bases and 3 bases, with 10 bases remaining between them. This CDR3 has 13 amino acids. The CDR3 here is CASSSAHGYEQYF. The CDR3 nucleotides read TGTGCCAGCAGTTCCGCCCACGGCTACGAGCAGTACTTC.

This clonotype was seen more than once but under ten times. The rearrangement joins TRBV9 to TRBJ2-7, with D perhaps TRBD1 (6 bases). Germline V gives CDR1 SGDLS, CDR2 YYNGEE. Trimming took 0 bases from V and 0 from J, leaving 10 bases between them. The CDR3 contains 15 residues. CDR3 region: CASSVGQAPSYEQYF. The DNA for the CDR3 is TGTGCCAGCAGCGTAGGACAGGCCCCCTCCTACGAGCAGTACTTC.

There are many counts of this clonotype. The CDR3 bases are TGCGCCAGCAGCTTGGTCGGATTAGGGGACACTTCCTACAATGAGCAGTTCTTC. Its translation: CASSLVGLGDTSYNEQFF. The rearrangement links TRBV5-1 to TRBJ2-1, with a weak D call TRBD1 (6 bases). CDR3 length equals 18 residues. The ends were cut back, 0 bases at V and 1 base at J, with 17 bases in the middle. The V gene's germline CDR1 is SGHRS and CDR2 YFSETQ.

This clonotype was counted ten times or more. The gene calls are TRBV20-1 and TRBJ2-7; 9 bases match TRBD1. This CDR3 is built from 18 residues. Germline values: CDR1 DFQATT, CDR2 SNEGSKA (reference sequence). The ends lost 2 bases at V and 3 bases at J; junction bases unmatched: 17. The CDR3 spells CSARNRRDRERGYYEQYF. In DNA, the CDR3 is TGCAGTGCTAGAAACCGCCGGGACAGGGAACGGGGATACTACGAGCAGTACTTC.

Many counts were recorded for this clonotype. The CDR3 bases are TGTGCCACCAGCAGAGACAGGCAAAACACCGGGGAGCTGTTTTTT. Encoded protein: CATSRDRQNTGELFF. V is TRBV15 and J is TRBJ2-2; D not resolved. Germline V lookup: CDR1 LNHNV, CDR2 YYDKDF (reference sequence). V was cut by 0 bases and J by 2 bases, with 7 bases left in between. This CDR3 is 15 amino acids long.

In this sample, this clonotype turned up a few times. This sequence joins TRBV12-3 or TRBV12-4 and TRBJ2-5; 14 positions match TRBD2. The CDR3 totals 16 residues. The trim removed 6 bases at V and 5 bases at J, leaving 8 bases unmatched. The CDR3 here is CASSHGLAGGVETQYF. The CDR3 nucleotides read TGTGCCAGCAGCCACGGACTAGCGGGAGGAGTGGAGACCCAGTACTTC.

This clonotype was seen repeatedly, ten times or more. The genes are TRBV15 and TRBJ1-1; D ambiguous. Germline assignment: CDR1 LNHNV and CDR2 YYDKDF (reference sequence). CDR3 length equals 14 residues. Between the trimmed V and J ends, which lost 3 bases and 5 bases, there was a span of 13 bases. CDR3 nucleotides: TGTGCCACCAGCAGCGGCCTGATTGAAACTGAAGCTTTCTTT. Translating it yields CATSSGLIETEAFF.

This clonotype was picked up many times. V gene TRBV27 combines with J gene TRBJ2-3; a possible D gene is TRBD2 (5 bases). The CDR3 is 13 amino acids. The germline V gene has CDR1 MNHEY and CDR2 SMNVEV (reference sequence). The V and J ends lost 2 bases and 4 bases respectively, with 7 bases between them. DNA for the CDR3: TGTGCCAGCAGTTTAGTGAGGGCAGATACGCAGTATTTT. Its protein product is CASSLVRADTQYF.

Regarding this clonotype: A much bigger clone sits one base away, suggesting this may be a read error. This CDR3 fails to terminate in the conserved phenylalanine or tryptophan, so it likely reflects a read error. The chain links TRBV20-1 to TRBJ2-3; 7 bases map to TRBD2. The CDR3 sequence is 14 residues long. Losses at the gene ends were 2 bases for V and 0 bases for J; bases not matched to a gene: 2. Germline lookup yields CDR1 DFQATT and CDR2 SNEGSKA (reference sequence). The CDR3 region is CSARRRGSTDTQYC. The CDR3 DNA reads TGCAGTGCTAGAAGGCGGGGGAGCACAGATACGCAGTATTGT.

In its sample, this clonotype was seen a few times. The chain links TRBV11-1 to TRBJ2-7; 10 bases line up with TRBD1. Trimming took 1 base from V and 5 from J; bases not matched to a gene: 17. Per germline, CDR1 SGHAT and CDR2 FQDESV (reference sequence). The CDR3 sequence is 19 residues long. The chain's CDR3 is CASSLVIGASGTGVHEQYF. In nucleotides, the CDR3 is TGTGCCAGCAGCTTAGTCATTGGGGCTTCCGGGACAGGGGTCCACGAGCAGTACTTC.

This clonotype has at least ten counts. This chain connects TRBV12-3 or TRBV12-4 to TRBJ2-3, with 7 bases matching TRBD2. With V trimmed by 6 bases and J by 8 bases, 17 bases remained unmatched. CDR3 size: 16 residues. The DNA for the CDR3 is TGTGCCAGCAGCAACAGGACTAGACCCCTTGCCGGTACGCAGTATTTT. This translates into CASSNRTRPLAGTQYF.

This clonotype showed up many times. The V call is TRBV6-5, the J call TRBJ1-2; D is possibly TRBD1 (5 bases). There are 14 residues in the CDR3. The germline V gene has CDR1 MNHEY and CDR2 SVGAGI. Trimming took off 2 bases at V and 8 bases at J, with 15 bases between the two ends. This CDR3 is CASSYVDTDGGYTF. CDR3 DNA: TGTGCCAGCAGTTACGTGGACACCGATGGAGGCTACACCTTC.

The table lists this clonotype with many counts. Written as DNA, the CDR3 is TGTGCCAGCAGCCGAACAGGGGATAGAAATCAGCCCCAGCATTTT. It translates to CASSRTGDRNQPQHF. The rearrangement joins TRBV12-3 or TRBV12-4 to TRBJ1-5, with 7 bases lining up with TRBD1. The CDR3 is made up of 15 amino acids. Trimming cost V 6 bases and J 4 bases; bases outside gene matches: 9.

This clonotype was observed a few times. V and J are TRBV7-3 and TRBJ2-3; tentatively, D is TRBD2 (6 bases). This CDR3 has 14 residues. V lost 4 bases to trimming and J lost 7 bases, with 15 bases between them. CDR1 SGHTA and CDR2 FQGTGA come from the germline V gene. This CDR3 reads CASSYSGLMNTQYF. The CDR3 DNA reads TGTGCCAGCAGCTATTCGGGACTCATGAATACGCAGTATTTT. The complete variable domain, with remaining parts taken from reference TRBV7-3 and TRBJ2-3, reads GAGVSQTPSNKVTEKGKYVELRCDPISGHTALYWYRQSLGQGPEFLIYFQGTGAADDSGLPNDRFFAVRPEGSVSTLKIQRTERGDSAVYLCASSYSGLMNTQYFGPGTRLTVL.

This clonotype has just a few counts. The J gene is TRBJ2-1, the V gene TRBV13; 8 bases fit TRBD2. Per germline, CDR1 PRHDT and CDR2 FYEKMQ (reference sequence). The CDR3 sequence is 14 residues long. After removal of 4 bases from V and 7 bases from J, the junction contained 6 bases not matched to a gene. The CDR3 protein is CASSSRSGMNEQFF. The CDR3 DNA is TGTGCCAGCAGCTCCCGTAGCGGGATGAATGAGCAGTTCTTC.

In this sample, this clonotype turned up many times. This rearrangement joins TRBV24-1 to TRBJ1-5, with D tentatively TRBD1 (5 bases). The V gene's germline CDR1 is KGHDR and CDR2 SFDVKD. V shed 5 bases and J shed 5 bases, with 9 bases lying between them. The CDR3 runs 13 residues. CDR3: CATSGGADQPQHF. The CDR3 bases are TGTGCCACCAGTGGAGGGGCGGATCAGCCCCAGCATTTT.

This clonotype showed up just a few times. V is TRBV3-1 and J is TRBJ2-1; 7 bases align to TRBD1. The CDR3 sequence is 15 residues long. The germline V gene encodes CDR1 LGHDT and CDR2 YNNKEL (reference sequence). The ends lost 2 bases at V and 12 bases at J; junction bases unmatched: 13. CDR3 nucleotides: TGTGCCAGCAGCCAACATCCAGATACAGGGGAAAGGCAGTTCTTC. Translating it yields CASSQHPDTGERQFF.

This chain links TRBV30 with TRBJ1-5, with 7 nucleotides matching TRBD1. Germline lookup yields CDR1 GTSNPN and CDR2 SVGIG (reference sequence). J was trimmed by 4 bases and V by 4 bases; bases with no gene match: 10. CDR3 length: 15 residues. The CDR3 region has the DNA TGTGCCTGGACCACCGGGACAGCTTCAAATCAGCCCCAGCATTTT. Protein: CAWTTGTASNQPQHF.

Ten or more counts support this clonotype. The chain joins TRBV20-1 to TRBJ2-3; 7 positions agree with TRBD1. The germline gives CDR1 DFQATT, CDR2 SNEGSKA (reference sequence). V was clipped by 6 bases and J by 0 bases; unmatched bases: 9. The CDR3 runs 15 residues. The CDR3 bases are TGCAGTGCCGAACAGGGGACAAGAAGCACAGATACGCAGTATTTT. It codes for CSAEQGTRSTDTQYF.

The V call is TRBV7-6, the J call TRBJ2-7; tentatively, D is TRBD1 (5 bases). The CDR3 is 15 residues long. Germline V lookup: CDR1 SGHVS, CDR2 FNYEAQ. V shed 2 bases and J shed 2 bases, with 13 bases lying between them. CDR3 region: CASSLSDNGPYEQYF. In DNA form, the CDR3 reads TGTGCCAGCAGCTTATCGGACAATGGGCCCTACGAGCAGTACTTC.

This clonotype came up many times. The chain couples TRBV12-3 or TRBV12-4 to TRBJ2-3, with TRBD2 matching 13 bases. This CDR3 has 15 residues. The V gene end was trimmed by 6 bases and the J gene end by 4 bases; junction bases not matched to a gene: 4. The DNA for the CDR3 is TGTGCCAGCAGGCGGACTAGCGGGAGCTCAGATACGCAGTATTTT. Translation: CASRRTSGSSDTQYF.

CDR3 nucleotides: TGTGCCAGCAGCTTAATGGCTTCTGCCTACAATGAGCAGTTCTTC. This codes for CASSLMASAYNEQFF. The gene calls are TRBV5-5 and TRBJ2-1; D call uncertain. V shed 2 bases and J shed 2 bases, with 11 bases lying between them. The CDR3 contains 15 residues. Germline V gives CDR1 SGHKS, CDR2 YYEKEE (reference sequence).

This clonotype was counted many times. This chain connects TRBV4-1 to TRBJ2-1; 7 bases are a match to TRBD2. Trimming at V came to 7 bases and at J to 5 bases, leaving 5 bases not matched to a gene. CDR1 is MGHRA and CDR2 is YSYEKL in the germline V gene. The CDR3 has 13 amino acids. In nucleotides, the CDR3 is TGCGCCAGCACTGAAGCGGGGCACAATGAGCAGTTCTTC. It encodes CASTEAGHNEQFF.

The rearrangement links TRBV5-6 to TRBJ1-3; no firm D call. Germline loops: CDR1 SGHDT, CDR2 YYEEEE. With 4 bases removed from V and 4 bases from J, the gap between germline ends came to 18 bases. The CDR3 runs 16 residues. The CDR3 region is CASSGGLAPSGNTIYF. In nucleotides, the CDR3 is TGTGCCAGCAGCGGTGGTTTAGCCCCGTCAGGAAACACCATATATTTT. The full variable domain, rest sourced from reference TRBV5-6 and TRBJ1-3, is DAGVTQSPTHLIKTRGQQVTLRCSPKSGHDTVSWYQQALGQGPQFIFQYYEEEERQRGNFPDRFSGHQFPNYSSELNVNALLLGDSALYLCASSGGLAPSGNTIYFGEGSWLTVV.

This clonotype was seen many times. The rearrangement joins TRBV10-2 to TRBJ2-7, with 7 bases lining up with TRBD1. Unmatched junction bases numbered 9, after V lost 6 bases and J lost 4 bases. The CDR3 spans 14 residues. CDR1 and CDR2 from the germline V gene are WSHSY and SAAADI. As DNA, the CDR3 is TGCGCCAGCAGCCAACAGGGGAGCGCGTACGAGCAGTACGTC. Its protein is CASSQQGSAYEQYV.

The sample holds many counts of this clonotype. The genes are TRBV7-2 and TRBJ2-7; 10 bases agree with TRBD1. Germline V gene lookup returns CDR1 SGHTA and CDR2 FQGNSA. CDR3 length: 15 residues. V trimming: 5 bases; J trimming: 3 bases; junction bases outside the gene matches: 7. CDR3 in DNA: TGTGCCAGCAGCACAGGCTGGACAGGGGGCTACGAGCAGTACTTC. This encodes CASSTGWTGGYEQYF.

This clonotype was found many times. The chain uses TRBV12-3 or TRBV12-4 and TRBJ1-2; 9 bases are shared with TRBD1. This CDR3 contains 16 residues. The V gene end was trimmed by 5 bases and the J gene end by 2 bases; junction bases not matched to a gene: 9. Here the CDR3 DNA reads TGTGCCAGCAGTCCCGGCGTTGGGACAGGGAACTATGGCTACACCTTC. Amino acids: CASSPGVGTGNYGYTF.

The V and J genes are TRBV6-1 and TRBJ2-2; D may correspond to TRBD1 or TRBD2 (5 bases each). V lost 10 bases and J 5 bases, leaving 14 bases between the germline ends. CDR3 length equals 13 residues. Germline V gives CDR1 MNHNS, CDR2 SASEGT. CDR3: CAIGDRVTGELFF. DNA of the CDR3: TGTGCCATAGGGGACCGAGTAACCGGGGAGCTGTTTTTT.

About this clonotype: A much larger clone lies a single base off, so this may be a read error. The chain carries TRBV27 and TRBJ1-5, with D perhaps TRBD1 (5 bases). The DNA end lines up better with TRBJ2-3; the J call may be wrong. This CDR3 is built from 14 residues. CDR1 MNHEY and CDR2 SMNVEV come from the germline V gene (reference sequence). CDR3 residues: CASSLVGDSQPQYF. For the CDR3, the DNA is TGTGCCAGCAGTTTAGTAGGGGATTCGCAGCCCCAGTATTTT.

This clonotype has only a few counts. V gene TRBV18 combines with J gene TRBJ2-3, with TRBD1 as a possible D gene (5 bases). The germline V gene has CDR1 KGHSH and CDR2 LQKENI. V was clipped by 3 bases and J by 5 bases, with 24 bases between them. The CDR3 spans 18 residues. The CDR3 sequence is CASSPLMTLARGVDTQYF. The CDR3 nucleotides read TGTGCCAGCTCACCTCTCATGACTCTCGCAAGGGGCGTAGATACGCAGTATTTT.